This TCR beta chain emerged from a study of shared clonotypes between healthy human individuals. J gave up 8 bases and V 6 bases, and 10 bases lay outside the gene matches. Germline V gene lookup returns CDR1 MNHEY and CDR2 SVGAGI. The CDR3 has 15 residues. Those who donated, Caucasian adults without exception, all lived in Nashville, Tennessee. Study-level results: The generation probabilities recorded for non-shared clonotypes fell below those of clonotypes shared by all four donors.

The authors distributed each subset's genomic DNA evenly over several immunoSEQ plates. Assay used: immunoSEQ multiplex PCR; TCRdb lists only in-frame clones, some missing. Of about a million clones listed, roughly 77% were seen once; the top ten hold approximately 0.9%. About this clone itself: Its antigen is unknown.

Sequenced: memory CD4+ T cells from PBMCs. As for subset: CD45RA-negative fraction. The receptor was derived from a young man in good health. Some clones in this sample may be carry-over from other donors' samples. The chain couples TRBV6-5 to TRBJ1-6; TRBD1 aligns across 7 bases. CDR3 protein: CASSPRGDRDSPLHF. The CDR3 DNA reads TGTGCCAGCAGCCCGCGTGGCGACAGGGATTCACCCCTCCACTTT.